One and the same sample provided the 18 T cell receptor beta chains below, sequenced in a study of blood T cell repertoires in COVID-19. The assay was immunoSEQ multiplex PCR, and TCRdb's table has in-frame clones only and misses some. This table holds over 350,000 clones, around 87% found once. Sequenced: PBMCs or T cells enriched from blood (not recorded which). These TCRs come from a woman aged 25 to 45 with acute COVID-19.

The chain couples TRBV5-6 to TRBJ2-7; D not resolved. The V gene lost 1 base and the J gene lost 2 bases, with 10 bases spanning the gap. CDR3 length: 14 amino acids. Germline loops: CDR1 SGHDT, CDR2 YYEEEE. As DNA, the CDR3 is TGTGCCAGCAGCTTGTCATCGGTCGCCTACGAGCAGTACTTC. Translating gives CASSLSSVAYEQYF.

The rearrangement uses TRBV24-1 and TRBJ2-1; 10 bases match TRBD2. The CDR3 contains 16 residues. After removal of 3 bases from V and 9 bases from J, the junction contained 10 bases not matched to a gene. Germline values: CDR1 KGHDR, CDR2 SFDVKD. This CDR3 reads CATSDSQAGGLFEQFF. CDR3 nucleotide sequence: TGTGCCACCAGTGATAGCCAAGCGGGGGGGCTATTTGAGCAGTTCTTC.

The rearrangement joins TRBV7-2 to TRBJ2-7; the match to TRBD2 covers 11 bases. V dropped 5 bases and J dropped 0; count of bases not matched to a gene: 9. The CDR3 runs to 17 residues. The germline CDR1 and CDR2 sequences are SGHTA and FQGNSA. This CDR3 is CASSHYYSGGASYEQYF. The CDR3 region has the DNA TGTGCCAGCAGCCATTACTATAGCGGGGGGGCCTCCTACGAGCAGTACTTC.

The chain has TRBV7-9 and TRBJ1-2; no definite D call. The CDR3 consists of 13 residues. Germline CDR1 reads SEHNR; CDR2 reads FQNEAQ (reference sequence). With 5 bases removed from V and 3 bases from J, the gap between germline ends came to 10 bases. The CDR3 DNA sequence: TGTGCCAGCAGCCCTGTAGGAGACTATGGCTACACCTTC. Encoded protein: CASSPVGDYGYTF.

The chain employs TRBV25-1 and TRBJ2-3; possibly TRBD2 for D (5 bases). The CDR3 has 17 amino acids. V was clipped by 3 bases and J by 0 bases, with 16 bases between them. The V gene's germline CDR1 is MGHDK and CDR2 SYGVNS. This CDR3 is CASSDLTNRESTDTQYF. DNA of the CDR3: TGTGCCAGCAGTGACCTCACGAACCGGGAAAGCACAGATACGCAGTATTTT.

DNA for the CDR3: TGTGCCAGCAGCTTAGCTAGGGACAGGACCAATGAGCAGTTCTTC. This sequence encodes CASSLARDRTNEQFF. The V gene is TRBV7-9, the J gene TRBJ2-1, with 8 bases identical to TRBD1. The V and J ends lost 0 bases and 6 bases, in that order; junction bases with no gene match: 4. The germline CDR1 and CDR2 sequences are SEHNR and FQNEAQ (reference sequence). The CDR3 has 15 amino acids.

The chain combines TRBV4-1 with TRBJ1-3; D is possibly TRBD1 (6 bases). The CDR3 has 15 residues. V was cut by 0 bases and J by 1 base, with 7 bases left in between. Per germline, CDR1 MGHRA and CDR2 YSYEKL. The CDR3, as DNA: TGCGCCAGCAGCCAAGAGCAGGGGTCTGGAAACACCATATATTTT. Its translation: CASSQEQGSGNTIYF.

The rearrangement links TRBV3-1 (or the pseudogene TRBV3-2) to TRBJ1-5; D possibly corresponds to TRBD1 (5 bases). The CDR3 length is 14 residues. Deletions cut 5 bases from V and 7 bases from J, with 15 bases between. CDR1 LGHDT and CDR2 YNNKEL come from the germline V gene (reference sequence). Here the CDR3 reads CASSARGTGQPQHF. The CDR3 coding sequence is TGTGCCAGCAGCGCTCGGGGGACCGGCCAGCCCCAGCATTTT.

The rearrangement uses TRBV19 and TRBJ1-3; no clear D gene. This CDR3 has 14 amino acids. The V gene's germline CDR1 is LNHDA and CDR2 SQIVND (reference sequence). Trimming pared 5 bases from V and 1 base from J, leaving 9 bases between. The CDR3 nucleotides read TGTGCCAGTAGTCTCCGGGTTTCTGGAAACACCATATATTTT. Its protein is CASSLRVSGNTIYF. Supplemented by reference TRBV19 and TRBJ1-3, the full variable domain reads DGGITQSPKYLFRKEGQNVTLSCEQNLNHDAMYWYRQDPGQGLRLIYYSQIVNDFQKGDIAEGYSVSREKKESFPLTVTSAQKNPTAFYLCASSLRVSGNTIYFGEGSWLTVV.

The chain employs TRBV5-6 and TRBJ1-2; no reliable D call. The germline gives CDR1 SGHDT, CDR2 YYEEEE. The CDR3 is 14 residues long. Trimming took off 2 bases at V and 2 bases at J, with 10 bases between the two ends. DNA for the CDR3: TGTGCCAGCAGCTTCCTGACACCAAACTATGGCTACACCTTC. Translated: CASSFLTPNYGYTF.

In its sample, this clone was seen a few times. The chain combines TRBV4-3 with TRBJ2-1; 10 bases agree with TRBD2. Germline lookup yields CDR1 LGHNA and CDR2 YSLEER. This CDR3 region has 17 residues. V was pared by 2 bases and J by 0 bases, with 4 bases of the junction left unmatched. CDR3 in amino acids: CASSQMSGGGSYNEQFF. The CDR3 region has the DNA TGCGCCAGCAGCCAAATGAGCGGGGGGGGCTCCTACAATGAGCAGTTCTTC.

This clone was picked up one time. The V call is TRBV30, the J call TRBJ1-6, with 7 bases that match TRBD1. The CDR3 covers 14 residues. The J segment lost 7 bases and the V segment lost 2 bases, leaving 5 bases of the junction unmatched. Germline CDR1 reads GTSNPN; CDR2 reads SVGIG (reference sequence). The DNA of the CDR3 is TGTGCCTGGAGTCGCACAGGGGACAATTCACCCCTCCACTTT. Its translation is CAWSRTGDNSPLHF.

The V call is TRBV5-1, the J call TRBJ2-1; 9 positions match TRBD2. The CDR3 extends over 19 amino acids. The V gene end was trimmed by 2 bases and the J gene end by 7 bases; junction bases not matched to a gene: 19. Germline V gene lookup returns CDR1 SGHRS and CDR2 YFSETQ. The CDR3 DNA follows: TGCGCCAGCAGCTTTAAGCGGGGGGACTCCTCGTTGCTGGGGAATGAGCAGTTCTTC. Protein: CASSFKRGDSSLLGNEQFF.

This chain joins TRBV7-8 and TRBJ2-7; 13 bases line up with TRBD2. With 5 bases clipped from V and 2 bases from J, the junction kept 3 bases outside the gene matches. The CDR3 has 15 amino acids. Germline loops: CDR1 SGHVS, CDR2 FQNEAQ. This CDR3 reads CASSTGLAGAYEQYF. The CDR3 DNA sequence: TGTGCCAGCAGCACCGGACTAGCGGGGGCCTACGAGCAGTACTTC.

The gene calls are TRBV3-1 (or the pseudogene TRBV3-2) and TRBJ2-1, with 10 bases fitting TRBD2. Per the germline V gene, CDR1 is LGHDT and CDR2 is YNNKEL (reference sequence). The CDR3 is 16 residues long. J lost 7 bases, V lost 5 bases, and 11 bases had no gene match. CDR3 sequence reads: CASSYRGSGGFNEQFF. The CDR3 DNA follows: TGTGCCAGCAGCTACCGCGGTAGCGGGGGGTTTAATGAGCAGTTCTTC.

The V call is TRBV3-1 (or the pseudogene TRBV3-2), the J call TRBJ2-7, with 8 bases identical to TRBD1. The CDR3 is 13 amino acids. In germline, CDR1 is LGHDT, CDR2 YNNKEL (reference sequence). The V and J ends lost 2 bases and 12 bases, in that order; junction bases with no gene match: 9. Here the CDR3 DNA reads TGTGCCAGCAGCCAAAGGACGCAGGGGGCGGCGTACTTC. It is translated as CASSQRTQGAAYF.

The CDR3 region is CASSLEGAGTEAFF. The CDR3 DNA sequence: TGTGCCAGCAGCTTAGAGGGGGCCGGCACTGAAGCTTTCTTT. The chain uses TRBV7-9 and TRBJ1-1; 7 bases match TRBD1. The V segment lost 1 base and the J segment 4 bases; nucleotides outside the gene matches: 3. The CDR3 spans 14 residues. Germline assignment: CDR1 SEHNR and CDR2 FQNEAQ (reference sequence).

V is TRBV9 and J is TRBJ1-4; D remains unclear. The CDR3 covers 15 residues. The V end lost 0 bases, the J end lost 8 bases, and 14 bases lay between the germline ends. Germline CDR1 is SGDLS and CDR2 is YYNGEE. As DNA, the CDR3 is TGTGCCAGCAGCGTAGGGCACGGGGAAGGGGAAAAACTGTTTTTT. Amino acids: CASSVGHGEGEKLFF. Using reference TRBV9 and TRBJ1-4 for the parts outside the CDR3, the full variable domain is DSGVTQTPKHLITATGQRVTLRCSPRSGDLSVYWYQQSLDQGLQFLIQYYNGEERAKGNILERFSAQQFPDLHSELNLSSLELGDSALYFCASSVGHGEGEKLFFGSGTQLSVL.